These 10 T cell receptor beta chains originate from one sample sequenced in a study of blood T cell repertoires in COVID-19. Some clones are missing from TCRdb's copy, which holds only in-frame ones; the method was immunoSEQ multiplex PCR. The sample has around 160,000 clones, more than 75% seen once. Sequencing was done on a sample of PBMCs or T cells enriched from blood (not recorded which). These receptors were collected from a woman under 40 with acute COVID-19.

The chain is built from TRBV7-3 and TRBJ2-5, with a tentative D call TRBD1 (7 bases). This CDR3 region has 16 residues. Germline V gene sequence: CDR1 SGHTA, CDR2 FQGTGA. V was clipped by 5 bases and J by 2 bases, with 18 bases between them. DNA for the CDR3: TGTGCCAGCAGCCCCGGGCAGGGGGGAAATCAAGAGACCCAGTACTTC. Translated, it gives CASSPGQGGNQETQYF.

The chain is built from TRBV2 and TRBJ2-1; 7 nucleotides align to TRBD2. This CDR3 spans 14 amino acids. Germline-derived CDR1 and CDR2 are SNHLY and FYNNEI. V lost 6 bases and J lost 4; bases outside the gene matches: 6. This CDR3 reads CASRVTSLYNEQFF. The CDR3 coding sequence is TGTGCCAGCAGGGTGACTAGCCTTTACAATGAGCAGTTCTTC.

The CDR3 region has the DNA TGTGCCAGCAGCTTAGATTCCGGGAGGGGGAAGACCCAGTACTTC. Residues: CASSLDSGRGKTQYF. The genes are TRBV7-2 and TRBJ2-5; TRBD2 aligns across 8 bases. This CDR3 has 15 residues. With 1 base clipped from V and 6 bases from J, the junction kept 7 bases outside the gene matches. CDR1 is SGHTA, CDR2 FQGNSA, per germline.

Notes on this clone: A junction boundary mismatches the germline segment, possibly from a read error. The rearrangement uses TRBV7-7 and TRBJ1-1; the match to TRBD1 covers 8 bases. The CDR3 extends over 17 amino acids. CDR1 and CDR2 (germline): SSHAT, FNYEAQ (reference sequence). The CDR3 nucleotides read TGTGCTAGCAGCTTTCTCACCAGGGGGCGCCGATCAACTGAAGCTTTCTTT. It yields the protein CASSFLTRGRRSTEAFF.

The chain joins TRBV7-2 to TRBJ2-3, with D maybe TRBD2 (6 bases). Germline CDR1 is SGHTA and CDR2 is FQGNSA. CDR3 length: 16 amino acids. V was trimmed by 5 bases and J by 1 base, leaving 16 bases between them. The CDR3 coding sequence is TGTGCCAGCAGCCCACTGCGGGGTGCCGGCACAGATACGCAGTATTTT. It codes for CASSPLRGAGTDTQYF.

The chain is built from TRBV5-4 and TRBJ2-1; 9 nucleotides agree with TRBD2. The V gene's germline CDR1 is SGHNT and CDR2 YYREEE (reference sequence). CDR3 length: 16 residues. The J segment lost 4 bases and the V segment lost 2 bases, leaving 7 bases of the junction unmatched. The CDR3 bases are TGTGCCAGCAGCTTAAGCCGAGCGGGAGGATACAATGAGCAGTTCTTC. Its protein product is CASSLSRAGGYNEQFF.

The rearrangement joins TRBV19 to TRBJ1-3; D unresolved. Between the trimmed V and J ends, which lost 0 bases and 2 bases, there was a span of 20 bases. Per the germline V gene, CDR1 is LNHDA and CDR2 is SQIVND (reference sequence). The CDR3 runs 19 residues. The CDR3 DNA follows: TGTGCCAGTAGTATAGATTCTGGTAGGCGGAATCGGACTGGAAACACCATATATTTT. Amino acids: CASSIDSGRRNRTGNTIYF.

This clone was found a few times. The V and J genes are TRBV27 and TRBJ1-4, with D possibly being TRBD1 (5 bases). The CDR3 contains 15 residues. Trimming pared 3 bases from V and 2 bases from J, leaving 10 bases between. The germline V gene encodes CDR1 MNHEY and CDR2 SMNVEV (reference sequence). CDR3: CASSFTGRTNEKLFF. DNA for the CDR3: TGTGCCAGCAGTTTTACAGGTCGCACTAATGAAAAACTGTTTTTT.

This clone appeared a few times. V and J are TRBV10-1 and TRBJ2-3, with 16 bases matching TRBD2. This CDR3 is 18 amino acids long. With 11 bases clipped from V and 2 bases from J, the junction kept 13 bases outside the gene matches. Germline V gene lookup returns CDR1 WNHNN and CDR2 SYGVQD (reference sequence). The CDR3 region has the DNA TGCGCCGGACTGGGACTAGCGGGAGGGCGAGAGACCACAGATACGCAGTATTTT. Protein: CAGLGLAGGRETTDTQYF.

This clone came up a few times. The rearrangement joins TRBV2 to TRBJ2-1, with a tentative D call TRBD2 (6 bases). CDR3 length: 15 residues. Germline loops: CDR1 SNHLY, CDR2 FYNNEI. Trimming removed 4 bases at V and 4 bases at J, with 14 bases between. CDR3 sequence reads: CASSVGAGRYNEQFF. The DNA for the CDR3 is TGTGCCAGCAGTGTAGGGGCAGGGAGGTACAATGAGCAGTTCTTC.